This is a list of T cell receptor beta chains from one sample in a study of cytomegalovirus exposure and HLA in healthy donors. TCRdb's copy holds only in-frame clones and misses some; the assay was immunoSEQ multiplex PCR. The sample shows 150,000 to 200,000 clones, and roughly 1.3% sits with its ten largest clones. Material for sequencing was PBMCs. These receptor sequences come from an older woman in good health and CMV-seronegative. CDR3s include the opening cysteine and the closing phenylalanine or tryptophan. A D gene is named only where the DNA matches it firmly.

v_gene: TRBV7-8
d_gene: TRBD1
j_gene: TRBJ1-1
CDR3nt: TGTGCCAGCAGTCCCCACCGGGACAGGGTTCTTGGTACTGAAGCTTTCTTT
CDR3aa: CASSPHRDRVLGTEAFF

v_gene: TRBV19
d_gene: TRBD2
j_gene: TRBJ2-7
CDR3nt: TGTGCCAGTAGGGTCACTAGCGGGGCCTCCGAGCAGTACTTC
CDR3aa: CASRVTSGASEQYF

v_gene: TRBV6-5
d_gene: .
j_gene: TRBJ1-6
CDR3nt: TGTGCCAGCAGTCGGACAGAATATAATTCACCCCTCCACTTT
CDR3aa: CASSRTEYNSPLHF

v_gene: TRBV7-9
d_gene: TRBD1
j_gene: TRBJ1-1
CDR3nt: TGTGCCAGCAGCTGGACAGGCTGGGGCGATGAAGCTTTCTTT
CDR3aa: CASSWTGWGDEAFF

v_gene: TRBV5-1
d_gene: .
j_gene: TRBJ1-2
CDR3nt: TGCGCCAGCAGCTCAACGCGGGGGTACTATGGCTACACCTTC
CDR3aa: CASSSTRGYYGYTF

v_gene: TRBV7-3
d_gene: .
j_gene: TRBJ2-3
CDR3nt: TGTGCCAGCAGCGGACAATCAGATACGCAGTATTTT
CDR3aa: CASSGQSDTQYF

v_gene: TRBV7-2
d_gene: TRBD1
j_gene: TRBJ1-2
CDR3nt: TGTGCCAGCAGCCCCCGTCGACAGGGACCTATCGGCTACACCTTC
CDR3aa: CASSPRRQGPIGYTF

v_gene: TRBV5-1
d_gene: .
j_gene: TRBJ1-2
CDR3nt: TGCGCCAGCAGCTTGGGCAACAGGGACTATGGCTACACCTTC
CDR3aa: CASSLGNRDYGYTF

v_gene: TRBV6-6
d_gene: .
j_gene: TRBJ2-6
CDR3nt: TGTGCCAGCAGTCCAACACGCTCTGGGGCCAACGTCCTGACTTTC
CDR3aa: CASSPTRSGANVLTF

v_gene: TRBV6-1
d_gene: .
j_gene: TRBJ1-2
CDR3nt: TGTGCCAGCAGCCGAAGAGGGACACTTTATGGCTACACCTTC
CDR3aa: CASSRRGTLYGYTF

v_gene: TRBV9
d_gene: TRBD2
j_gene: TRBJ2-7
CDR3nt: TGTGCCAGCAGCGTAGGGGGACTAGCTTCTCTCTACGAGCAGTACTTC
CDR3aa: CASSVGGLASLYEQYF

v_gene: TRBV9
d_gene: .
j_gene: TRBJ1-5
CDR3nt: TGTGCCAGCAGCGTAGGGCAAAATCAGCCCCAGCATTTT
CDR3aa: CASSVGQNQPQHF

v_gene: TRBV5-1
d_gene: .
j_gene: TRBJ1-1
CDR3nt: TGCGCCAGCAGTCATGAACCGGGACTAGGAACTGAAGCTTTCTTT
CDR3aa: CASSHEPGLGTEAFF

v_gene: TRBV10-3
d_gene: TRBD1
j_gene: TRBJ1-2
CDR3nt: TGTGCCATCAGTAGGGACAGGGGTGGCTACACCTTC
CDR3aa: CAISRDRGGYTF

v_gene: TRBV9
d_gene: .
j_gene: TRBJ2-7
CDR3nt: TGTGCCAGCAGCGTAGAGGAGGGGTGGGAGCAGTACTTC
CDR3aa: CASSVEEGWEQYF

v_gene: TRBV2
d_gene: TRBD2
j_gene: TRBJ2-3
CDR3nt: TGTGCCAGCAGTGACGAGTCGCGGGGGACAGATACGCAGTATTTT
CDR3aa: CASSDESRGTDTQYF

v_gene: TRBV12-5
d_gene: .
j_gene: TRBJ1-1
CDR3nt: TGTGCTAGTGGTCCTATTTGGGGAGGTGAAGCTTTCTTT
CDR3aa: CASGPIWGGEAFF

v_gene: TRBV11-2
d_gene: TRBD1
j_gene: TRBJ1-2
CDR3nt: TGTGCCAGCAGCTTAATTCGGGACAGGGCAAGAGGAAACTATGGCTACACCTTC
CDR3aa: CASSLIRDRARGNYGYTF

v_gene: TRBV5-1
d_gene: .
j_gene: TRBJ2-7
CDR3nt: TGCGCCAGCAGCTTGAAGGTTCAGGGCTACGAGCAGTACTTC
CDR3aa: CASSLKVQGYEQYF

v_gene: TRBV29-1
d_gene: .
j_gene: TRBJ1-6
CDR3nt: TGCAGCGCCCGAAGGGGGTATAATTCACCCCTCCACTTT
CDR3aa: CSARRGYNSPLHF

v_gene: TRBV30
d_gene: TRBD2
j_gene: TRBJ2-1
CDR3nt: TGTGCCTGGAGTGCTGATAGCGGGAGTTACAATGAGCAGTTCTTC
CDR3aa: CAWSADSGSYNEQFF

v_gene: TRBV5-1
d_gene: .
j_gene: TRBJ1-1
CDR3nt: TGCGCCAGCAGCGCAAGCAGGGCGAACACTGAAGCTTTCTTT
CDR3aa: CASSASRANTEAFF

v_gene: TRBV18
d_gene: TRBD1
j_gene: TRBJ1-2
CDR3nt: TGTGCCAGCTCAACACCGGGACAGGCAGATGGCTACACCTTC
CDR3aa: CASSTPGQADGYTF

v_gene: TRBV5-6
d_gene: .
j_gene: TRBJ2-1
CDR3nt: TGTGCCAGCAGCCCAAAGACTAGTGAGGGTGAGCAGTTCTTC
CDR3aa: CASSPKTSEGEQFF

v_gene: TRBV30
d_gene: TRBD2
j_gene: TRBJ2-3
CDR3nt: TGTGCCTGGAGGCCGGGGGGGTACACAGATACGCAGTATTTT
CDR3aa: CAWRPGGYTDTQYF

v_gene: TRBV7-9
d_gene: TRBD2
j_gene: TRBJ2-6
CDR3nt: TGTGCCAGCACCCCCAGCGGGGGCTCTGGGGCCAACGTCCTGACTTTC
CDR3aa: CASTPSGGSGANVLTF

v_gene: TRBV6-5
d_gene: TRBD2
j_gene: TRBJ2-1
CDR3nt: TGTGCCAGCACGTCAGCGGGAGGGCCTAACAATGAGCAGTTCTTC
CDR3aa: CASTSAGGPNNEQFF

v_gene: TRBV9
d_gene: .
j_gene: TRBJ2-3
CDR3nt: TGTGCCAGCAACACGGGGGATACGCAGTATTTT
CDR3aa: CASNTGDTQYF

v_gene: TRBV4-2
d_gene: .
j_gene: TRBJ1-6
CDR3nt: TGTGCCAGCAGCCAAGAAAGACAGGAGAATTCACCCCTCCACTTT
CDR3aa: CASSQERQENSPLHF

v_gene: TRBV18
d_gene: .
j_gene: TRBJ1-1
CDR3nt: TGTGCCAGCTCACTGCTCCCCGGGACATCGAACACTGAAGCTTTCTTT
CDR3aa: CASSLLPGTSNTEAFF

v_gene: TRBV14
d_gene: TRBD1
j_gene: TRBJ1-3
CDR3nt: TGTGCCAGCAGGCACTCGGGACAGGGACTCTCTGGAAACACCATATATTTT
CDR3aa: CASRHSGQGLSGNTIYF

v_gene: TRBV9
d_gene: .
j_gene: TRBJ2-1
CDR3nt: TGTGCCAGCAGCGTAGGAGGCGGGTACAATGAGCAGTTCTTC
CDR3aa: CASSVGGGYNEQFF

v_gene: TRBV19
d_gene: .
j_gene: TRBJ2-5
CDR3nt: TGTGCCAGTAGTAAAGGGAGCCTGGAGACCCAGTACTTC
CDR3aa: CASSKGSLETQYF